This T cell receptor (beta chain) was captured by sequencing in a study of cytomegalovirus exposure and HLA in healthy donors. Germline V gives CDR1 SGHTA, CDR2 FQGNSA. V was trimmed by 5 bases and J by 4 bases, leaving 20 bases between them. The length of the CDR3 is 16 residues. In the PCR, 60 Vbeta and 13 Jbeta primers were used. Method: immunoSEQ multiplex PCR; TCRdb's copy keeps in-frame clones and lacks some. The data contain roughly 120,000 clones, around three quarters of them singletons. Sequencing was carried out using PBMCs. This clonotype was sampled from a man aged 25-45 years in good health and CMV-seropositive. The V and J genes are TRBV7-2 and TRBJ1-2, with a tentative D call TRBD1 (5 bases). DNA for the CDR3: TGTGCCAGCAGCCTAGTCGGGGGAGGGAACACCTATGGCTACACCTTC. Translated: CASSLVGGGNTYGYTF.